Listed here are 28 T cell receptor beta chains from one sample, sequenced in a study of blood T cells in healthy people across ages. Next came a second PCR, run for about 6 to 11 cycles, which used a sample-barcoded 5' primer along with a J-beta primer mix. TCRdb re-called the 5' RACE reads with MiXCR, one entry per CDR3 protein. This table has fewer than 2,000,000 distinct CDR3 sequences, 34% appearing once. Sequenced: blood. The receptors come from a woman younger than 45 in good health.

CDR3 protein: CASSQGLRTSYEQYF. In nucleotides, the CDR3 is TGCGCCAGCAGCCAAGGACTTCGGACTAGCTACGAGCAGTACTTC. The rearrangement links TRBV4-1 to TRBJ2-7, with TRBD2 identical over 7 bases. V was pared by 1 base and J by 3 bases, with 6 bases of the junction left unmatched. The CDR3 length is 15 residues. Germline loops: CDR1 MGHRA, CDR2 YSYEKL.

On this clonotype: A junction boundary mismatches the germline segment, possibly from a read error. The chain links TRBV6-6 to TRBJ2-3; possibly TRBD1 for D (6 bases). The CDR3 extends over 14 amino acids. The germline CDR1 and CDR2 sequences are MNHNY and SVGAGI (reference sequence). This chain's CDR3 is CASTGQRPLNTRYF. For the CDR3, the DNA is TGTGCCAGCACGGGACAAAGGCCCTTGAATACGCGGTATTTT.

This clonotype showed up just a few times. This CDR3 is CATSDSDRIYEQYF. The CDR3 bases are TGTGCCACCAGTGATTCCGACAGAATCTACGAGCAGTACTTC. The chain uses TRBV24-1 and TRBJ2-7; possible D gene TRBD1, 5 bases. The CDR3 totals 14 residues. V was trimmed by 2 bases and J by 3 bases, leaving 10 bases between them. Germline-derived CDR1 and CDR2 are KGHDR and SFDVKD.

V and J are TRBV15 and TRBJ2-5; D gene unclear. CDR3 size: 13 residues. Germline CDR1 and CDR2: LNHNV and YYDKDF (reference sequence). Trimming pared 4 bases from V and 5 bases from J, leaving 11 bases between. The CDR3 loop reads CATSTRYGETQYF. The CDR3 nucleotides are TGTGCCACCAGCACAAGGTACGGGGAGACCCAGTACTTC.

This clonotype has only one observation. Germline is not matched at one junction end, which may reflect a read error. The V gene is TRBV27, the J gene TRBJ2-3; no clear D gene. CDR1 is MNHEY and CDR2 is SMNVEV in the germline V gene (reference sequence). This CDR3 comprises 14 residues. The CDR3 is CASSLSISTDTRYF. The CDR3 coding sequence is TGTGCCAGCAGTTTATCGATAAGCACAGATACGCGGTATTTT.

J is TRBJ1-1 and V is TRBV4-1; possible D gene TRBD1, 5 bases. V was clipped by 8 bases and J by 1 base, with 11 bases between them. Germline lookup yields CDR1 MGHRA and CDR2 YSYEKL. The CDR3 covers 13 residues. In nucleotides, the CDR3 is TGCGCCAGCGGAGGGGCTTGGAACACTGAAGCTTTCTTT. Protein sequence: CASGGAWNTEAFF.

J is TRBJ2-3 and V is TRBV24-1; D unresolved. The CDR3 runs to 9 residues. From germline, CDR1 is KGHDR and CDR2 SFDVKD. The V end lost 11 bases, the J end lost 11 bases, and 10 bases lay between the germline ends. The CDR3, as DNA: TGTGCCATCCGAGCCGAGCAGTATTTT. This gives the protein CAIRAEQYF.

This sequence joins TRBV6-6 and TRBJ2-5; TRBD1 matches at 7 bases. Germline V gene data show CDR1 as MNHNY and CDR2 as SVGAGI (reference sequence). The CDR3 length is 14 residues. The V gene end was trimmed by 4 bases and the J gene end by 4 bases; junction bases not matched to a gene: 6. This CDR3 is CASSFGQVRETQYF. CDR3 bases: TGTGCCAGCAGTTTCGGACAGGTTAGAGAGACCCAGTACTTC.

V and J are TRBV10-3 and TRBJ2-7; 7 nucleotides align to TRBD1. Germline-derived CDR1 and CDR2 are ENHRY and SYGVKD. After removal of 3 bases from V and 5 bases from J, the junction contained 7 bases not matched to a gene. The CDR3 has 14 amino acids. The CDR3 spells CAISEGTEYDEQYF. The CDR3 nucleotides read TGTGCCATCAGTGAAGGGACAGAGTACGACGAGCAGTACTTC.

The CDR3 DNA follows: TGTGCCAGCAACGCCGCGTCAGGGGACCTTGTGTATTCACCCCTCCACTTT. Protein sequence: CASNAASGDLVYSPLHF. This chain links TRBV5-5 with TRBJ1-6; D possibly corresponds to TRBD1 (6 bases). CDR1 and CDR2 (germline): SGHKS, YYEKEE (reference sequence). The CDR3 covers 17 residues. Trimming removed 6 bases from V and 8 bases from J, with 24 bases in between.

This chain links TRBV5-1 with TRBJ2-3, with 12 bases matching TRBD2. In germline, CDR1 is SGHRS, CDR2 YFSETQ. This CDR3 contains 16 residues. The trim removed 3 bases at V and 5 bases at J, leaving 7 bases unmatched. The CDR3 protein is CASSWTSGKGIDTQYF. As DNA, the CDR3 is TGCGCCAGCAGCTGGACTAGCGGGAAGGGTATAGATACGCAGTATTTT.

The chain couples TRBV25-1 to TRBJ1-2, with D uncertain. In germline, CDR1 is MGHDK, CDR2 SYGVNS. CDR3 length equals 16 residues. V dropped 1 base and J dropped 3 bases, with 15 bases sitting between them. CDR3 in DNA: TGTGCCAGCAGTGAATCCGGGCCGCTGAAGGACTATGGCTACACCTTC. Translation: CASSESGPLKDYGYTF.

The DNA of the CDR3 is TGCAGTGCTAGCCGGGACTCCCACTACAATGAGCAGTTCTTC. Protein product: CSASRDSHYNEQFF. This sequence joins TRBV20-1 and TRBJ2-1, with D tentatively TRBD2 (6 bases). The length of the CDR3 is 14 residues. Germline lookup yields CDR1 DFQATT and CDR2 SNEGSKA (reference sequence). Trimming removed 3 bases at V and 3 bases at J, with 12 bases between.

This clonotype was counted a few times. V is TRBV9 and J is TRBJ2-2; tentatively, D is TRBD1 or TRBD2 (5 bases each). Germline V gene lookup returns CDR1 SGDLS and CDR2 YYNGEE. The CDR3 extends over 14 amino acids. The germline V and J ends were trimmed by 6 bases and 3 bases, with 12 bases remaining between them. This CDR3 reads CASMVGVDTGELFF. The CDR3 DNA is TGTGCCAGCATGGTGGGGGTGGACACCGGGGAGCTGTTTTTT.

The table lists this clonotype with a few counts. The chain combines TRBV20-1 with TRBJ1-1; no firm D call. V was trimmed by 3 bases and J by 1 base, leaving 12 bases between them. The CDR3 spans 14 residues. Germline CDR1 is DFQATT and CDR2 is SNEGSKA (reference sequence). The CDR3 spells CSARGTLRNTEAFF. As DNA, the CDR3 is TGCAGTGCTAGGGGCACTCTAAGGAACACTGAAGCTTTCTTT.

This chain connects TRBV4-2 to TRBJ2-5; D may correspond to TRBD1 or TRBD2 (6 bases each). Trimming took off 0 bases at V and 5 bases at J, with 16 bases between the two ends. This CDR3 has 16 residues. Per the germline V gene, CDR1 is LGHNA and CDR2 is YNFKEQ. CDR3 DNA sequence: TGTGCCAGCAGCCAAGAAGAAGACGGGGGCGCGGAGACCCAGTACTTC. Amino acid sequence: CASSQEEDGGAETQYF.

This clonotype turned up a few times. This chain uses TRBV30 with TRBJ2-7; D ambiguous. V was clipped by 8 bases and J by 0 bases, with 11 bases between them. The CDR3 length is 12 residues. From germline, CDR1 is GTSNPN and CDR2 SVGIG (reference sequence). DNA of the CDR3: TGTGCCCTTGCGATGAGCTCCTACGAGCAGTACTTC. It translates to CALAMSSYEQYF. Using reference TRBV30 and TRBJ2-7 for the parts outside the CDR3, the full variable domain is SQTIHQWPATLVQPVGSPLSLECTVEGTSNPNLYWYRQAAGRGLQLLFYSVGIGQISSEVPQNLSASRPQDRQFILSSKKLLLSDSGFYLCALAMSSYEQYFGPGTRLTVT.

The CDR3 DNA follows: TGTGCCAGCAGCCAAGATCGTCTAGCGGGAGGGAATGAGCAGTTCTTC. Protein sequence: CASSQDRLAGGNEQFF. The chain joins TRBV3-1 to TRBJ2-1; 12 nucleotides match TRBD2. Germline assignment: CDR1 LGHDT and CDR2 YNNKEL (reference sequence). This CDR3 has 16 residues. With 0 bases clipped from V and 7 bases from J, the junction kept 4 bases outside the gene matches.

V is TRBV27 and J is TRBJ2-5, with D possibly TRBD2 on 5 matching bases. The CDR3 is 13 amino acids. The V end was cut by 8 bases, the J end by 5 bases, with 15 bases between. Per germline, CDR1 MNHEY and CDR2 SMNVEV (reference sequence). In DNA form, the CDR3 reads TGTGCCAGCGGGGTGCTCGGGGTCGAGACCCAGTACTTC. This encodes CASGVLGVETQYF.

The sample holds a few counts of this clonotype. The rearrangement uses TRBV20-1 and TRBJ2-3, with D tentatively TRBD2 (6 bases). Germline V gene data show CDR1 as DFQATT and CDR2 as SNEGSKA (reference sequence). V lost 0 bases and J lost 6, with 22 bases in between. The CDR3 has 17 residues. The CDR3 spells CSARDLVAGSGIDTQYF. The DNA of the CDR3 is TGCAGTGCTAGAGATCTAGTTGCGGGGTCGGGCATCGATACGCAGTATTTT.

The rearrangement uses TRBV20-1 and TRBJ1-5, with 7 bases identical to TRBD1. This CDR3 contains 14 residues. V lost 4 bases and J lost 7; bases outside the gene matches: 10. Per the germline V gene, CDR1 is DFQATT and CDR2 is SNEGSKA (reference sequence). The CDR3 DNA reads TGCAGTGCTACTCCGGTGACAGGGTCCCAGCCCCAGCATTTT. Translated, it gives CSATPVTGSQPQHF.

The CDR3 protein is CASSATGILSYEQYF. In nucleotides, the CDR3 is TGTGCCAGCAGCGCTACAGGGATCCTTTCCTACGAGCAGTACTTC. The V and J genes are TRBV7-8 and TRBJ2-7; D might be TRBD1 (6 bases). Trimming cost V 5 bases and J 1 base, with 15 bases left between them. The CDR3 contains 15 residues. The germline CDR1 and CDR2 sequences are SGHVS and FQNEAQ.

The chain recombines TRBV12-3 or TRBV12-4 with TRBJ1-5; 7 nucleotides line up with TRBD1. Trimming cost V 6 bases and J 5 bases; bases outside gene matches: 10. The length of the CDR3 is 15 residues. The CDR3 reads CASSRRQGNHQPQHF. CDR3 nucleotides: TGTGCCAGCAGCCGCCGACAGGGAAACCATCAGCCCCAGCATTTT.

CDR3 in DNA: TGCAGTGCTAGGGGGCCCGAGGCACTGACCTACGAGCAGTACTTC. Translated: CSARGPEALTYEQYF. The chain has TRBV20-1 and TRBJ2-7; weak D call: TRBD1 (5 bases). The germline V and J ends were trimmed by 3 bases and 2 bases, with 17 bases remaining between them. The CDR3 spans 15 residues. Germline V gene lookup returns CDR1 DFQATT and CDR2 SNEGSKA (reference sequence).

The chain links TRBV9 to TRBJ2-2; 10 bases align to TRBD1. Unmatched junction bases numbered 10, after V lost 4 bases and J lost 4 bases. The CDR3 is 17 residues long. Germline V gene data show CDR1 as SGDLS and CDR2 as YYNGEE. CDR3: CASSLLGQGVSTGELFF. The CDR3, as DNA: TGTGCCAGCAGCCTCCTCGGACAGGGGGTTAGCACCGGGGAGCTGTTTTTT. The variable domain in full, with the rest retrieved from reference TRBV9 and TRBJ2-2, is DSGVTQTPKHLITATGQRVTLRCSPRSGDLSVYWYQQSLDQGLQFLIQYYNGEERAKGNILERFSAQQFPDLHSELNLSSLELGDSALYFCASSLLGQGVSTGELFFGEGSRLTVL.

The V call is TRBV11-2, the J call TRBJ2-3; D might be TRBD2 (6 bases). The ends were cut back, 3 bases at V and 4 bases at J, with 14 bases in the middle. Germline lookup yields CDR1 SGHAT and CDR2 FQNNGV. The CDR3 totals 15 residues. The chain's CDR3 is CASSFGGSHSDTQYF. The CDR3 DNA reads as TGTGCCAGCAGCTTTGGGGGGAGTCACTCAGATACGCAGTATTTT.

The chain uses TRBV24-1 and TRBJ2-2; no definite D call. Germline V lookup: CDR1 KGHDR, CDR2 SFDVKD. The V and J ends lost 4 bases and 3 bases respectively, with 11 bases between them. CDR3 length: 15 residues. In DNA form, the CDR3 reads TGTGCCACCAGTGACCTCGACCGGCACACCGGGGAGCTGTTTTTT. Protein sequence: CATSDLDRHTGELFF.

The chain couples TRBV24-1 to TRBJ2-5; D may be TRBD1 (6 bases). The CDR3 length is 13 residues. V was shortened by 10 bases and J by 2 bases, with 13 bases between the two germline ends. CDR1 is KGHDR, CDR2 SFDVKD, per germline. The DNA of the CDR3 is TGTGCCACGGCCGGGACAACTCAAGAGACCCAGTACTTC. This sequence encodes CATAGTTQETQYF.